The 30 T cell receptor beta chains below all came from one sample that was sequenced in a study of T-cell reconstitution after alpha-beta-depleted transplantation in children. Researchers prepared the TCRbeta library using unique molecular identifiers, the study reports. TCRdb recomputed calls from the PCR reads with MiXCR, one row per CDR3 protein. The sample lists a few hundred thousand distinct CDR3 sequences; about 45% were seen once. The material was PBMCs, obtained before TCRalphabeta/CD19-depleted stem cell transplant. Every receptor here comes from a girl aged 2 to 9 with aplastic anemia, due to receive a stem cell transplant.

Remarks on this clonotype: A read error may account for a junction end that differs from germline. The chain employs TRBV12-3 or TRBV12-4 and TRBJ2-3, with D possibly TRBD1 on 5 matching bases. CDR3 length: 14 amino acids. The CDR3 DNA sequence: TGTGCCAGCAGTTTTTCGAACCCAGGACATACGCATTATTTT. Amino acid sequence: CASSFSNPGHTHYF.

The J gene is TRBJ1-2, the V gene TRBV7-6; D might be TRBD1 (5 bases). The ends were cut back, 5 bases at V and 3 bases at J, with 19 bases in the middle. The CDR3 is made up of 16 amino acids. Germline lookup yields CDR1 SGHVS and CDR2 FNYEAQ. The CDR3 DNA follows: TGTGCCAGCAGCCCCTCACCTGATAGAGGGGACTATGGCTACACCTTC. Translated: CASSPSPDRGDYGYTF. The entire variable domain, with the rest obtained from reference TRBV7-6 and TRBJ1-2, is as follows: GAGVSQSPRYKVTKRGQDVALRCDPISGHVSLYWYRQALGQGPEFLTYFNYEAQQDKSGLPNDRFSAERPEGSISTLTIQRTEQRDSAMYRCASSPSPDRGDYGYTFGSGTRLTVV.

This clonotype was counted once. This chain uses TRBV20-1 with TRBJ1-2; 7 bases are a match to TRBD1. V trimming: 6 bases; J trimming: 3 bases; junction bases outside the gene matches: 7. The CDR3 is 13 amino acids. Germline loops: CDR1 DFQATT, CDR2 SNEGSKA (reference sequence). The CDR3 sequence: CSARTGADYGYTF. As DNA, the CDR3 is TGCAGTGCGCGTACAGGGGCTGACTATGGCTACACCTTC.

This chain joins TRBV6-5 and TRBJ2-3; a possible D gene is TRBD2 (6 bases). Germline V CDR1 and CDR2: MNHEY, SVGAGI. This CDR3 has 15 residues. Trimming removed 0 bases at V and 9 bases at J, with 16 bases between. The CDR3 loop is CASSYSLKLRGTQYF. The CDR3 DNA sequence: TGTGCCAGCAGTTACTCCTTGAAGCTTCGGGGGACGCAGTATTTT.

This clonotype has just a few counts. CDR3 DNA sequence: TGCGCCAGCACCTGGACAGGGGGGGAACAAGAGACCCAGTACTTC. Its protein product is CASTWTGGEQETQYF. The rearrangement uses TRBV5-1 and TRBJ2-5; 10 positions agree with TRBD1. CDR1 is SGHRS, CDR2 YFSETQ, per germline. V gave up 6 bases and J gave up 2 bases; unmatched junction bases: 7. The CDR3 consists of 15 residues.

The V gene is TRBV20-1, the J gene TRBJ2-1; perhaps TRBD2 as D (5 bases). This CDR3 contains 15 residues. The germline gives CDR1 DFQATT, CDR2 SNEGSKA (reference sequence). V gave up 1 base and J gave up 14 bases, with 24 bases separating them. The CDR3 sequence is CSARGLPQYNERKFF. CDR3 DNA sequence: TGCAGTGCTAGAGGACTCCCACAATACAATGAGCGGAAGTTCTTC.

This clonotype was seen at least ten times. The V call is TRBV14, the J call TRBJ1-2, with D tentatively TRBD1 (6 bases). V was cut by 4 bases and J by 6 bases, with 21 bases left in between. CDR3 size: 16 residues. CDR1 and CDR2 from the germline V gene are SGHDN and FVKESK. CDR3 sequence (DNA): TGTGCCAGCAGCCGAGAATGGCCCGGGACATTGAATGGCTACACCTTC. Protein product: CASSREWPGTLNGYTF.

The chain recombines TRBV20-1 with TRBJ2-7; no clear D. CDR3 length: 13 residues. V was trimmed by 5 bases and J by 3 bases, leaving 14 bases between them. The germline gives CDR1 DFQATT, CDR2 SNEGSKA (reference sequence). This CDR3 is CSASRRSRYEQYF. CDR3 sequence (DNA): TGCAGTGCTTCTCGGAGAAGCCGCTACGAGCAGTACTTC.

The V gene is TRBV7-9, the J gene TRBJ2-2; D is perhaps TRBD1 or TRBD2 (5 bases each). The CDR3 is 17 amino acids. CDR1 is SEHNR, CDR2 FQNEAQ, per germline (reference sequence). Trimming removed 4 bases at V and 0 bases at J, with 15 bases between. The CDR3 sequence is CASSSNRGHSNTGELFF. CDR3 DNA sequence: TGTGCCAGCAGCTCGAATCGGGGCCATTCGAACACCGGGGAGCTGTTTTTT.

Turning to this clonotype: One end of the junction varies from germline; a read error may be responsible. The V gene is TRBV11-3, the J gene TRBJ2-5, with a weak D call TRBD2 (6 bases). The CDR3 is 16 residues long. CDR1 and CDR2 (germline): SGHNT, YENEEA. CDR3 in amino acids: CARSLGLGTPAETQYF. As DNA, the CDR3 is TGTGCCAGAAGCTTGGGGCTCGGGACTCCAGCCGAGACCCAGTACTTC.

The chain uses TRBV10-3 and TRBJ2-7, with TRBD2 identical over 8 bases. V gave up 6 bases and J gave up 6 bases; unmatched junction bases: 7. Germline V gives CDR1 ENHRY, CDR2 SYGVKD. The CDR3 covers 13 residues. The CDR3 DNA sequence: TGTGCCATCAGAACCGGGACTAGTGGCGAGCAGTACTTC. This sequence encodes CAIRTGTSGEQYF.

This clonotype has just a few counts. The rearrangement uses TRBV6-1 and TRBJ2-4; possibly TRBD1 for D (6 bases). The CDR3 consists of 14 residues. CDR1 and CDR2 from the germline V gene are MNHNS and SASEGT. V was cut by 6 bases and J by 7 bases, with 16 bases left in between. The CDR3 loop reads CASRDTGLKNIQYF. The CDR3 nucleotides are TGTGCCAGCAGAGATACAGGGTTGAAGAACATTCAGTACTTC.

CDR3 coding DNA: TGTGCCAGCAGTTTATCCGGGCCCAAAAACATTCAGTACTTC. Its translation is CASSLSGPKNIQYF. This chain connects TRBV28 to TRBJ2-4; D is ambiguous. V lost 1 base and J lost 2, with 6 bases in between. The CDR3 sequence is 14 residues long. Per the germline V gene, CDR1 is MDHEN and CDR2 is SYDVKM.

This clonotype showed up just a few times. The chain couples TRBV20-1 to TRBJ2-5; D gene ambiguous. Trimming stripped 5 bases from V and 2 bases from J, with 9 bases between. This CDR3 is built from 12 residues. The germline V gene encodes CDR1 DFQATT and CDR2 SNEGSKA (reference sequence). The CDR3 DNA is TGCAGTGCTGATTCGGAGCAAGAGACCCAGTACTTC. It translates to CSADSEQETQYF.

This clonotype has a handful of counts. The chain joins TRBV20-1 to TRBJ1-5; tentatively, D is TRBD1 (5 bases). This CDR3 is built from 13 residues. V was clipped by 6 bases and J by 2 bases, with 11 bases between them. Germline CDR1 reads DFQATT; CDR2 reads SNEGSKA (reference sequence). The CDR3 loop reads CSAGRGGNQPQHF. In DNA, the CDR3 is TGCAGTGCAGGAAGGGGAGGCAATCAGCCCCAGCATTTT.

The J gene is TRBJ2-7, the V gene TRBV27; D may correspond to TRBD1 or TRBD2 (5 bases each). The CDR3 spans 14 residues. Germline CDR1 is MNHEY and CDR2 is SMNVEV (reference sequence). The V and J ends lost 4 bases and 2 bases respectively, with 12 bases between them. The CDR3 coding sequence is TGTGCCAGCAGTTGGGGCAGGGACGCCTACGAGCAGTACTTC. As protein: CASSWGRDAYEQYF.

The table lists this clonotype with many counts. This chain uses TRBV29-1 with TRBJ2-7; D is possibly TRBD2 (5 bases). CDR1 is SQVTM and CDR2 is ANQGSEA in the germline V gene. The CDR3 extends over 13 amino acids. The V and J ends lost 4 bases and 2 bases respectively, with 12 bases between them. The CDR3 sequence: CSVGLQGPYEQYF. The CDR3, as DNA: TGCAGCGTTGGACTACAAGGTCCCTACGAGCAGTACTTC.

The rearrangement links TRBV20-1 to TRBJ2-1, with 11 bases aligning to TRBD2. Germline V gene sequence: CDR1 DFQATT, CDR2 SNEGSKA (reference sequence). The CDR3 spans 21 residues. V was pared by 6 bases and J by 2 bases, with 24 bases of the junction left unmatched. The chain's CDR3 is CSAPPSPSGRTGMWPYNEQFF. CDR3 nucleotides: TGCAGTGCCCCTCCTAGCCCTAGCGGGAGGACGGGTATGTGGCCCTACAATGAGCAGTTCTTC.

The chain has TRBV30 and TRBJ1-5; no clear D gene. Between the trimmed V and J ends, which lost 4 bases and 5 bases, there was a span of 12 bases. The length of the CDR3 is 13 residues. The germline V gene encodes CDR1 GTSNPN and CDR2 SVGIG (reference sequence). CDR3 coding DNA: TGTGCCTGGAATAGGGTGATTGATCAGCCCCAGCATTTT. Amino acid sequence: CAWNRVIDQPQHF.

This clonotype was seen only a few times. The rearrangement uses TRBV12-3 or TRBV12-4 and TRBJ2-7; 7 bases align to TRBD2. V shed 2 bases, J shed 3 bases, and the junction held 13 bases outside the gene matches. This CDR3 is built from 17 residues. The CDR3 DNA is TGTGCCAGCAGTTTATCCCTGGGGAGGGGTGTAAACTACGAGCAGTACTTC. It specifies CASSLSLGRGVNYEQYF.

The genes are TRBV12-3 or TRBV12-4 and TRBJ1-4; unclear D gene. The CDR3 spans 11 residues. The V end was cut by 10 bases, the J end by 8 bases, with 11 bases between. The CDR3, as DNA: TGTGCCATCGCGGGGTCAGAAAAACTGTTTTTT. Translating it yields CAIAGSEKLFF.

This clonotype showed up many times. This chain connects TRBV28 to TRBJ2-7; D is unresolved. The germline gives CDR1 MDHEN, CDR2 SYDVKM. The CDR3 sequence is 14 residues long. Trimming removed 5 bases at V and 3 bases at J, with 14 bases between. The DNA for the CDR3 is TGTGCCAGCAGTCCCGTTTCGTCCTTCTACGAGCAGTACTTC. Translation: CASSPVSSFYEQYF. Filled out from reference TRBV28 and TRBJ2-7, the complete variable domain reads DVKVTQSSRYLVKRTGEKVFLECVQDMDHENMFWYRQDPGLGLRLIYFSYDVKMKEKGDIPEGYSVSREKKERFSLILESASTNQTSMYLCASSPVSSFYEQYFGPGTRLTVT.

This clonotype appeared many times. The chain is built from TRBV2 and TRBJ2-3; unclear D gene. With 5 bases removed from V and 3 bases from J, the gap between germline ends came to 12 bases. CDR1 is SNHLY and CDR2 is FYNNEI in the germline V gene. This CDR3 has 14 residues. For the CDR3, the DNA is TGTGCCAGCAGTATCGAGGCGCGGACAGATACGCAGTATTTT. Translating it yields CASSIEARTDTQYF.

This clonotype has just a few counts. The genes are TRBV11-2 and TRBJ2-1, with D unclear. V lost 8 bases, J lost 4 bases, and 12 bases lay in between. CDR3 length: 13 residues. Germline-derived CDR1 and CDR2 are SGHAT and FQNNGV. CDR3 in DNA: TGTGCCAGCCGCTCTCCCGGGTACAATGAGCAGTTCTTC. It encodes CASRSPGYNEQFF.

Many counts were recorded for this clonotype. The rearrangement joins TRBV7-2 to TRBJ2-7; 14 bases fit TRBD2. Per the germline V gene, CDR1 is SGHTA and CDR2 is FQGNSA. Trimming removed 5 bases from V and 6 bases from J; junction bases left unmatched: 12. The CDR3 totals 17 residues. DNA for the CDR3: TGTGCCAGCAGCCCGATGGGGGGACTAGCGGGAGCGGGCGAGCAGTACTTC. Its translation: CASSPMGGLAGAGEQYF.

This clonotype was counted between two and nine times. This chain links TRBV6-1 with TRBJ2-1; 9 bases agree with TRBD2. Germline trimming cut 5 bases from V and 5 bases from J; bases unmatched to any gene: 4. CDR1 and CDR2 (germline): MNHNS, SASEGT. CDR3 size: 14 residues. CDR3 residues: CASSPSGVHNEQFF. The CDR3 DNA reads as TGTGCCAGCAGTCCTAGCGGGGTCCACAATGAGCAGTTCTTC.

In this sample, this clonotype turned up a few times. The chain uses TRBV12-3 or TRBV12-4 and TRBJ2-3; D remains ambiguous. V was clipped by 1 base and J by 1 base, with 6 bases between them. This CDR3 comprises 14 residues. The CDR3, as DNA: TGTGCCAGCAGTTTAGTCAGTCGCACAGATACGCAGTATTTT. It encodes CASSLVSRTDTQYF.

This clonotype has a count of ten or more. The rearrangement links TRBV7-9 to TRBJ2-3, with D perhaps matching TRBD1 (6 bases). Trimming removed 1 base at V and 2 bases at J, with 10 bases between. Per germline, CDR1 SEHNR and CDR2 FQNEAQ (reference sequence). The CDR3 loop spans 15 amino acids. The CDR3 coding sequence is TGTGCCAGCAGCTTAGTCGGGACACCCACAGATACGCAGTATTTT. This translates into CASSLVGTPTDTQYF.

In this sample, this clonotype turned up many times. The rearrangement uses TRBV12-3 or TRBV12-4 and TRBJ2-7; D is perhaps TRBD2 (6 bases). The CDR3 spans 17 residues. The germline V and J ends were trimmed by 6 bases and 5 bases, with 26 bases remaining between them. The CDR3 DNA sequence: TGTGCCAGCAGCCTCCGGGGGTTCGGTCAATTGATCAACGAGCAGTACTTC. It specifies CASSLRGFGQLINEQYF.

The sample holds many counts of this clonotype. This sequence joins TRBV5-1 and TRBJ1-2, with 7 bases matching TRBD1. Per the germline V gene, CDR1 is SGHRS and CDR2 is YFSETQ. This CDR3 region has 14 residues. V trimming: 1 base; J trimming: 8 bases; junction bases outside the gene matches: 8. The CDR3 loop reads CASSLSEGAQGYTF. The CDR3 region has the DNA TGCGCCAGCAGCTTGAGCGAGGGGGCGCAAGGCTACACCTTC. Based on the CDR3 plus reference TRBV5-1 and TRBJ1-2, the full variable domain is KAGVTQTPRYLIKTRGQQVTLSCSPISGHRSVSWYQQTPGQGLQFLFEYFSETQRNKGNFPGRFSGRQFSNSRSEMNVSTLELGDSALYLCASSLSEGAQGYTFGSGTRLTVV.